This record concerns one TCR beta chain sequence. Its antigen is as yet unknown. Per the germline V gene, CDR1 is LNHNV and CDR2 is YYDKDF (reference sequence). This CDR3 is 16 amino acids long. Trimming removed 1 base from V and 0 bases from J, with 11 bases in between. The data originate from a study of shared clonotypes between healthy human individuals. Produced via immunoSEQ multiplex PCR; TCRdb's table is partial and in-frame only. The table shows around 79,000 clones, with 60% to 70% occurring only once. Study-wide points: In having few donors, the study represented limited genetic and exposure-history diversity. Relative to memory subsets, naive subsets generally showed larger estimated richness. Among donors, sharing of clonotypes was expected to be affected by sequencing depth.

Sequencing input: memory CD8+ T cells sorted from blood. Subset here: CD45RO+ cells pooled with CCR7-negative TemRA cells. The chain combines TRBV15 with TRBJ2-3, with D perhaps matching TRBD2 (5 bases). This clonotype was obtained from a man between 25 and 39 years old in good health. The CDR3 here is CATSRVGGPSTDTQYF. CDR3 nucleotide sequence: TGTGCCACCAGCAGAGTCGGAGGTCCAAGCACAGATACGCAGTATTTT. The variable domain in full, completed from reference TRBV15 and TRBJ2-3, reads DAMVIQNPRYQVTQFGKPVTLSCSQTLNHNVMYWYQQKSSQAPKLLFHYYDKDFNNEADTPDNFQSRRPNTSFCFLDIRSPGLGDTAMYLCATSRVGGPSTDTQYFGPGTRLTVL.